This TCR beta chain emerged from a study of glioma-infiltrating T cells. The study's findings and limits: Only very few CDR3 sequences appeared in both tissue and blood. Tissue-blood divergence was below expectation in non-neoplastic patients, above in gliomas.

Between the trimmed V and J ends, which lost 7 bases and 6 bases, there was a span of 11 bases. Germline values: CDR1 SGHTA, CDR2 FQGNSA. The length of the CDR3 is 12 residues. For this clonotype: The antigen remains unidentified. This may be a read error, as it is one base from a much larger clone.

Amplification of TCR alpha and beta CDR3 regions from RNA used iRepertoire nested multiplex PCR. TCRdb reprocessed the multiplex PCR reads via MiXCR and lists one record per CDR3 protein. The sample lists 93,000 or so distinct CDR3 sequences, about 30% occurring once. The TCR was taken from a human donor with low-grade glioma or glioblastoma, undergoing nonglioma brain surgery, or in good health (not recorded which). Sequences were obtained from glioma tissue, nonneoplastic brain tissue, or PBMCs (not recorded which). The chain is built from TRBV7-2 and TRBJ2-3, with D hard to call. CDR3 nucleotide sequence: TGTGCCAGCACCCCTACGAGGGATACGCAGTATTTT. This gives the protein CASTPTRDTQYF.